This T cell receptor beta chain was profiled in a study of Graves' ophthalmopathy and Graves' hyperthyroidism. Eligible hyperthyroidism cases comprised new diagnoses of under 2 months' duration in individuals aged 18 to 65. Exclusion applied to patients with other autoimmune diseases, uncontrolled infections, pregnancy or lactation. Study observations and caveats: Among expanded thyroid clonotypes above 0.001 frequency, most also occurred in blood. Ophthalmopathy progression prediction by the model yielded a sensitivity of 55% to 71% and a specificity of around 72%.

Looked up from germline, CDR1 is ENHRY and CDR2 is SYGVKD. CDR3 length: 15 amino acids. Trimming removed 8 bases from V and 4 bases from J; junction bases left unmatched: 8. This clonotype was detected many times. The target antigen is unknown. Amplification of TCR beta CDR3 regions used RNA transcripts. HTBI-primed first-round RT-PCR preceded second-round multiplex PCR. Via MiXCR, TCRdb re-called the multiplex PCR reads, giving one row per CDR3 protein. The table shows about 550,000 distinct CDR3 sequences, with about 35% occurring only once. The rearrangement links TRBV10-3 to TRBJ2-2; 9 bases map to TRBD1. The TCR was taken from an adult man with Graves' hyperthyroidism. The sequencing input was peripheral blood or thyroid tissue (not recorded which). CDR3 residues: CAIVRDRDSTGELFF. For the CDR3, the DNA is TGTGCCATCGTCCGGGACAGGGACTCCACCGGGGAGCTGTTTTTT.